The sequence of this T cell receptor (beta chain) was determined in a study of T cell responses to AZD1222 COVID-19 vaccine. Background on the study: Researchers grouped second doses given at about 4 or about 12 weeks into one pool.

General study points: Of spike-specific TCRs, nearly half reportedly target regions left unmutated in variants. The study sampled repertoires only after the peak T cell response. Regions 160-218 and 743-854 held dominance among vaccine-associated CD4 TCRs, which spanned spike.

Assay used: immunoSEQ multiplex PCR; TCRdb lists only in-frame clones, some missing. The repertoire holds about 180,000 clones, with 90% as singletons. In the case of this clone: Antigen unknown.

Germline V gene data show CDR1 as SNHLY and CDR2 as FYNNEI. CDR3 size: 12 residues. The V end lost 2 bases, the J end lost 6 bases, and 7 bases lay between the germline ends. V and J are TRBV2 and TRBJ1-2, with D unclear. Sample: peripheral blood, taken on day 0 of AZD1222 vaccination. The origin of this receptor is an adult in good health. CDR3 protein: CASSESGDGYTF. The CDR3 nucleotides are TGTGCCAGCAGTGAAAGTGGAGATGGCTACACCTTC.